This entry concerns a single T cell receptor (beta chain). This receptor's antigen is unknown. Qualities for individual bases were not recorded, and no much larger clone is one base off. This sample stems from a study of regulatory T cells in long-lasting Graves disease (dated by TCRdb to the early 2020s). The study in broad terms: Antithyroid drugs had been taken for less than 3 months by newly diagnosed Graves' disease patients. This study used TCR sequencing and RNA sequencing of peripheral blood to compare persistent Graves' disease patients against newly diagnosed Graves' disease patients. The study was registered as a clinical trial and conducted in China. TCR sequencing covered around 13 persistent and roughly 20 newly diagnosed Graves' disease patients, some 35 samples in total.

Library preparation was by multiplex PCR. TCRdb shows the sequencer as Illumina HiSeq 4000. CDR3 regions were amplified by Arm-PCR with iRepertoire HTBI primers to construct TCR beta libraries. Before sequencing, the PCR products went through gel purification. As for the authors' bioinformatics: Gene usage analysis of CDR3 amino acid clonotypes used the approximately 62 TRBV and around 14 TRBJ segments found across samples. COPE and FqMerger were used to merge filtered high-quality paired reads into contigs. BLAST was used to align contigs to IMGT TRBV, TRBD and TRBJ reference genes, and CDR3 was defined according to IMGT. Highly expanded clones were defined as clonotypes with a frequency above 0.1%. Shannon entropy served as the measure of repertoire diversity, while the Gini coefficient captured V-J evenness. A clonotype found in more than one individual was treated as public. In-frame beta chains were kept once TCRdb had trimmed the public reads at Q25 with fastp and called clones with MiXCR. Each entry is one CDR3 protein sequence, shown with its most common DNA and genes. TCRdb, rather than the study authors, made the V and J calls. This sample lists 440,000 or so distinct CDR3 sequences; about 17% were detected once. Around 11% of the sample rests with the top ten.

CDR1 and CDR2 are read off the germline V gene as SGHAT and FQNNGV. The CDR3 spans 13 residues, from the cysteine through the phenylalanine. CDR3 DNA is the only sequence kept; it has 39 bases, read in frame from the first base. Trimming takes 0 bases from V and 13 bases from J, and the germline ends sit 12 bases apart. The time point label for this specimen denotes: newly diagnosed GD, antithyroid drugs for less than 3 months. For both TCR sequencing and RNA sequencing, RNA was extracted from PBMCs in TRIzol. The diagnosis of Graves' disease followed American Thyroid Association guidelines. The patients came from an endocrinology department in Xi'an, China. Each patient gave approximately 9.7 milliliters of peripheral blood, collected in an EDTA anticoagulant tube. Ficoll Paque Plus density gradient separation was used to isolate PBMCs, and no further T cell sorting was done. An Agilent 2100 Bioanalyzer and agarose gel were used to check RNA quality, and a NanoDrop 2000 was used to measure RNA concentration.

What the research found in general, with its limitations: The authors acknowledged the small sample size as a limitation that may reduce accuracy. Persistent patients shared more public clonotypes among themselves (approximately 2,500) than newly diagnosed patients did (approximately 870). The study examined only peripheral blood because the primary lesion, thyroid tissue, could not be accessed. Only the TCR beta chain was sequenced and analyzed. TRBV28, TRBJ1-2 and TRBJ2-5 were preferentially used in persistent disease, while TRBV20-1 and TRBJ2-1 were favored in newly diagnosed disease. Compared with newly diagnosed patients, patients with persistent Graves' disease had lower TCR Shannon entropy and fewer highly expanded clones, which suggests clonal expansion.

The sample also formed part of further work on T cells in Graves' hyperthyroidism and ophthalmopathy. As described in the second report: A patient counted as having stable Graves' hyperthyroidism if no progression to ophthalmopathy occurred over 18 months of follow-up. The hyperthyroidism patients were between 18 and 65 years old and newly diagnosed, with a disease duration of less than 2 months. Patients with uncontrolled infections, other autoimmune diseases, pregnancy or lactation were excluded. Clinical symptoms, serum thyroxine and TRAb, thyroid ultrasound, and orbital computed tomography formed the basis for the diagnoses. The first round of RT-PCR for the TCR CDR3 was performed with the HTBI primer set and the Qiagen OneStep RT-PCR kit. Most expanded thyroid clonotypes (frequency above 0.001) were also detected in blood, suggesting blood repertoires may reflect thyroid immune responses. A model built on a 13 V-J signature distinguished ophthalmopathy from stable hyperthyroidism, reaching around 88% sensitivity and about 81% specificity in cross-validation and 80%/75% in testing. In validation, progression to ophthalmopathy was predicted by the model with approximately 67% sensitivity and 72% to 80% specificity, a median of approximately 6.5 months before onset. To identify TCR V-J signatures that set the groups apart, the researchers used a discovery cohort of 100 patients, made up of fewer than 50 with Graves' ophthalmopathy and 57 with stable Graves' hyperthyroidism. Prospective prediction of ophthalmopathy was tested in an independent validation cohort consisting of some 20 hyperthyroidism patients and more than 15 patients who later progressed to ophthalmopathy. The approximately 98 discovery patients were randomly divided into training and test sets at a 7:3 ratio. Thyroid tissue and blood T-cell repertoires from about six Graves' hyperthyroidism patients were also compared in the study. Following sampling, methimazole starting at 30 mg daily was given to hyperthyroidism patients, and high-dose intravenous methylprednisolone was given to ophthalmopathy patients. The libraries were constructed in a second round of multiplex PCR and then size-selected and purified. Libraries were sequenced paired-end with 100 bp reads on an Illumina HiSeq2000. SOAPnuke was used to process the raw data, removing reads that contained adapters or uncalled bases, had a mean Phred below 15, or lacked an exact match to the constant primer or identifier. High-quality paired reads were merged using COPE v1.2.5, and each unique nucleotide sequence was defined as a clonotype. MiTCR v1.1 was used to align the clonotypes against IMGT TRBV, TRBD and TRBJ reference segments. The analysis included only V-J combinations with a frequency above 0.0001, which together covered around 99% of the repertoires. A TCS score was defined as the ratio of F50 (clonal expansion) to E x V (chaos), with BLOSUM62-based TCRdist applied between CDR3 peptides within each V-J. Welch's t-statistics and random forest reduced approximately 520 V-J features to 13, which were used in a naive Bayes classifier (R e1071). Sample size was not statistically predetermined, and investigators were not blinded to group allocation. The paper describes TCR Vbeta CDR3 sequencing of 130 to 150 peripheral blood samples, made up of under 50 ophthalmopathy patients, some 76 hyperthyroidism patients and roughly 17 progressor patients.

Recombination linked TRBV11-2 to TRBJ1-4, with the D gene not clear enough to name. The sample in question was peripheral blood mononuclear cells (PBMCs), obtained at new diagnosis, from a patient treated with antithyroid drugs. This TCR came from a woman in her thirties with Graves disease. Donor details come from another sample of the same person, matched by shared clones. The CDR3 here reads CASSLDLGSLLFF. The sequenced DNA is TGTGCCAGCAGCTTAGACCTTGGATCTCTACTGTTTTTT.